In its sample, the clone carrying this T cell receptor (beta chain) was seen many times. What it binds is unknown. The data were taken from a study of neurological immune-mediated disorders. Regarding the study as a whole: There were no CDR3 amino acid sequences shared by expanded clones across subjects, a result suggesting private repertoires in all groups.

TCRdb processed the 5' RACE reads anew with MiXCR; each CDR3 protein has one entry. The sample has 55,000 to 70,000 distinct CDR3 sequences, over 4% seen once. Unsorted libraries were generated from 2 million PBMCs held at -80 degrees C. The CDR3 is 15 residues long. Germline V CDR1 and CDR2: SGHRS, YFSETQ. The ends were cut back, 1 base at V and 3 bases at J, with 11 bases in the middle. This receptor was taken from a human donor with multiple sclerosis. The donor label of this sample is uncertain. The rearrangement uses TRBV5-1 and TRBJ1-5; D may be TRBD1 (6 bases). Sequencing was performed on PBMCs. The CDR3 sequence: CASSLWGANNQPQHF. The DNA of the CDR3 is TGCGCCAGCAGCTTGTGGGGGGCAAACAATCAGCCCCAGCATTTT.